This T cell receptor (beta chain) is from a study of T cell repertoires in cytomegalovirus infection (dated by TCRdb to between 2018 and 2021). About the study as a whole: The peptide stimulations were aimed at well-studied HLA-B-restricted epitopes as well as recently identified HLA-C-restricted CMV epitopes, whose presentation resists viral immunomodulation. Donor HLA type was relevant to the analysis, because carriage of CMV infection together with the matching HLA type was indicated by public TCR beta signatures. Points the paper makes about the study in general: In both this cohort and an independent roughly 350-donor cohort, the cumulative frequency of public TCR beta family members distinguished carriers of CMV infection plus the relevant HLA type. In the ex vivo response, HLA-C-restricted CMV-specific TCR beta clonotypes were dominant, and in two of eight donors the single most frequent clonotype came from this HLA-C-restricted group.

This clonotype was picked up many times. It lacks a known antigen. Within one base of it there is no much larger clone, and no base qualities were kept. Taken from the germline V gene, the CDR1 and CDR2 loops are KGHSH and LQKENI. V trim: 4 bases; J trim: 2 bases; unmatched bases: 4. Including cysteine and phenylalanine, the CDR3 has 15 amino acids. The only DNA kept is the CDR3, 45 bases in frame from the first base. The sequencer was an Illumina HiSeq 1500. TCRdb redid the processing of the public reads, applying fastp at Q25 and MiXCR, and retained in-frame beta chains. Rows matching on CDR3 protein sequence are summarized as one entry with the most common DNA and genes. This sample comprises 75,000 to 100,000 distinct CDR3 sequences, 25% to 30% of them detected only once. The ten largest clones represent 71% of the sample. The treatment or condition label for this specimen denotes: in vitro stimulation with specific CMV peptide epitopes to enrich CMV-specific T cells.

The source was CD8+ T cells from cultured PBMCs, collected from culture after CMV antigen stimulation. The rearrangement joined TRBV18 to TRBJ1-5; 8 junctional bases match TRBD1. The TCR originated in a human donor in good health (CMV status not recorded). Some clones in this sample may be carry-over from other donors' samples. At the DNA level, the sequence is TGTGCCAGCTCACGTACAGGGGGAGGCAATCAGCCCCAGCATTTT. It is translated as CASSRTGGGNQPQHF.